The clone carrying this TCR beta chain occurred many times. This CDR3 region has 19 residues. Germline CDR1 reads LGHNA; CDR2 reads YSLEER. Trimming stripped 1 base from V and 0 bases from J, with 20 bases between. Molecular barcoding with unique molecular identifiers was used for the TCRbeta library. TCRdb called the PCR reads again in MiXCR, with one record for every CDR3 protein. The table lists about 640,000 distinct CDR3 sequences, 10% to 15% of them singletons. This sample was included in a study of T-cell reconstitution after alpha-beta-depleted transplantation in children. The sequenced sample was PBMCs, mostly from graft donor cells, obtained 360 days after TCRalphabeta/CD19-depleted stem cell transplant. The TCR was taken from a male patient younger than 18 who had a stem cell transplant for acute myeloid leukemia, so the T cells may come from the graft donor. V and J are TRBV4-3 and TRBJ2-3; D may be TRBD2 (5 bases). The CDR3 DNA reads as TGCGCCAGCAGCCAAGCGAGGGTGAGAGCGTCAGGCAGCACAGATACGCAGTATTTT. This sequence encodes CASSQARVRASGSTDTQYF.